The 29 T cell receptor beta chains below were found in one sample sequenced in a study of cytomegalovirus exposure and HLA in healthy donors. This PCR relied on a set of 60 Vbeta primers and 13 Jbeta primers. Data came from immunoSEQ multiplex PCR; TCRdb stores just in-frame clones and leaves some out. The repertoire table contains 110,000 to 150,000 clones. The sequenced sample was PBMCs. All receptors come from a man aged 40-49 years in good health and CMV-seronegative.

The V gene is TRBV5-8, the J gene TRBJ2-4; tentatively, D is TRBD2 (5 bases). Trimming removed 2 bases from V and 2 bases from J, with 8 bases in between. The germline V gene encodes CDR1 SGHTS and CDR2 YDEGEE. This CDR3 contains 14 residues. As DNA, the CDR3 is TGTGCCAGCAGCTTCGTCGGGACCAAAAACATTCAGTACTTC. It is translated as CASSFVGTKNIQYF.

CDR3 sequence reads: CASSDGINQPQHF. For the CDR3, the DNA is TGTGCCAGCAGCGACGGGATCAATCAGCCCCAGCATTTT. The chain is built from TRBV11-1 and TRBJ1-5; D remains unclear. From germline, CDR1 is SGHAT and CDR2 FQDESV (reference sequence). The CDR3 runs to 13 residues. V lost 5 bases to trimming and J lost 3 bases, with 8 bases between them. The full variable domain, its missing parts supplied by reference TRBV11-1 and TRBJ1-5, is EAEVAQSPRYKITEKSQAVAFWCDPISGHATLYWYRQILGQGPELLVQFQDESVVDDSQLPKDRFSAERLKGVDSTLKIQPAELGDSAMYLCASSDGINQPQHFGDGTRLSIL.

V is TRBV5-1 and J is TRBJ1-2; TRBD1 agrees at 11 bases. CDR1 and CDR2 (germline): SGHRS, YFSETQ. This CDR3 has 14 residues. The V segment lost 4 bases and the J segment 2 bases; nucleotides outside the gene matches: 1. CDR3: CASSRDRGNYGYTF. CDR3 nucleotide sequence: TGCGCCAGCAGCCGGGACAGGGGGAACTATGGCTACACCTTC.

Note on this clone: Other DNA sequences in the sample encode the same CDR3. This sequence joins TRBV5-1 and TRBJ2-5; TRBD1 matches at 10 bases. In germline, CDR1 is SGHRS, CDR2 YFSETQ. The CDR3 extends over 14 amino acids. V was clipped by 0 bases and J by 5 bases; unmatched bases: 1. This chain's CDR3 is CASSLAGQGETQYF. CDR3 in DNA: TGCGCCAGCAGCTTGGCGGGACAGGGGGAGACCCAGTACTTC.

CDR3 region: CASSLAEQGSTEAFF. In nucleotides, the CDR3 is TGTGCCAGCAGCTTAGCAGAACAGGGGAGCACTGAAGCTTTCTTT. The rearrangement uses TRBV7-2 and TRBJ1-1; 7 bases line up with TRBD1. CDR3 length: 15 residues. The germline gives CDR1 SGHTA, CDR2 FQGNSA. With 0 bases clipped from V and 4 bases from J, the junction kept 5 bases outside the gene matches. Drawing the rest from reference TRBV7-2 and TRBJ1-1, the complete variable domain is GAGVSQSPSNKVTEKGKDVELRCDPISGHTALYWYRQSLGQGLEFLIYFQGNSAPDKSGLPSDRFSAERTGGSVSTLTIQRTQQEDSAVYLCASSLAEQGSTEAFFGQGTRLTVV.

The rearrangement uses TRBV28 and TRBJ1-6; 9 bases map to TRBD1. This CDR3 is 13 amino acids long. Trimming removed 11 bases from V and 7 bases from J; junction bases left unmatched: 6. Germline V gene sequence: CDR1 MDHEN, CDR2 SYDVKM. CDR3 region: CAGGGQGNSPLHF. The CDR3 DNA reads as TGTGCCGGGGGTGGACAGGGGAATTCACCCCTCCACTTT.

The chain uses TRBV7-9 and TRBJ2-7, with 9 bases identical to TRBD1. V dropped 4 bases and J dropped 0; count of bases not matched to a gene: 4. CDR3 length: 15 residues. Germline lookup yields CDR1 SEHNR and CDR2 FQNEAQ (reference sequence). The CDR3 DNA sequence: TGTGCCAGCAGCTCCTACAGGGGGCCCTCCTACGAGCAGTACTTC. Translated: CASSSYRGPSYEQYF.

Written as DNA, the CDR3 is TGTGCCAGCATCTCGTCGGGGGGGGCCTATGGCTACACCTTC. Translation gives CASISSGGAYGYTF. The V gene is TRBV11-2, the J gene TRBJ1-2, with a possible D match to TRBD1 (6 bases). The V gene lost 7 bases and the J gene lost 4 bases, with 16 bases spanning the gap. The CDR3 contains 14 residues. CDR1 and CDR2 from the germline V gene are SGHAT and FQNNGV.

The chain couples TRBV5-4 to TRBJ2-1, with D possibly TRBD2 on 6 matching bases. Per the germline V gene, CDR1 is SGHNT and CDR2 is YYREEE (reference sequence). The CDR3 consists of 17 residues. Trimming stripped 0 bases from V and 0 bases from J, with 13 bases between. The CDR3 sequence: CASSLAKGRGSYNEQFF. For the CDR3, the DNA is TGTGCCAGCAGCTTGGCCAAAGGGCGGGGCTCCTACAATGAGCAGTTCTTC.

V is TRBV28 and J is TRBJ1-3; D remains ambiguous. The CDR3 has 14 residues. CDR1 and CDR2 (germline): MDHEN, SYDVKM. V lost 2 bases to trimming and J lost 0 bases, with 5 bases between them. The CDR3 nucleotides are TGTGCCAGCAGTTTAGGGAGCTCTGGAAACACCATATATTTT. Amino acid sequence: CASSLGSSGNTIYF.

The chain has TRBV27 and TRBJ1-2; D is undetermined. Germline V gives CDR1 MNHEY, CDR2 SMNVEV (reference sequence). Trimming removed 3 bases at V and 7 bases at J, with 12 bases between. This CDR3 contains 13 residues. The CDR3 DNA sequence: TGTGCCAGCAGTTTCTCGACCCAGCGTGGCTACACCTTC. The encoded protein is CASSFSTQRGYTF.

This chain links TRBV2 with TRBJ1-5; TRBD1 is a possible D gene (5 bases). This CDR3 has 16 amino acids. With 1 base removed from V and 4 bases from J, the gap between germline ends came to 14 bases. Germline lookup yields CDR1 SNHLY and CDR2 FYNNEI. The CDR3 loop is CASSEEISKGNQPQHF. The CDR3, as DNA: TGTGCCAGCAGTGAAGAGATCAGTAAGGGGAATCAGCCCCAGCATTTT. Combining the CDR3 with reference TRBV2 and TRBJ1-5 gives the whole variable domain EPEVTQTPSHQVTQMGQEVILRCVPISNHLYFYWYRQILGQKVEFLVSFYNNEISEKSEIFDDQFSVERPDGSNFTLKIRSTKLEDSAMYFCASSEEISKGNQPQHFGDGTRLSIL.

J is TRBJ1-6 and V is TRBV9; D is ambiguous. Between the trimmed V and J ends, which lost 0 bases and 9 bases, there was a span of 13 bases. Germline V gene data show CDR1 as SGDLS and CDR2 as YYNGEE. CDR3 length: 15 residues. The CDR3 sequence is CASSVDLGKTSPLHF. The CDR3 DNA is TGTGCCAGCAGCGTAGATCTGGGCAAGACTTCACCCCTCCACTTT.

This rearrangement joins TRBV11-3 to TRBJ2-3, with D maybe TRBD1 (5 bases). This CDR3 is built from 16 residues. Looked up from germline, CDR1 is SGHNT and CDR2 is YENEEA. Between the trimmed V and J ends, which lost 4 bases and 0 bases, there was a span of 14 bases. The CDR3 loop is CASSSRTQSSTDTQYF. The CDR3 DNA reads TGTGCCAGCAGCTCTAGGACACAATCTAGCACAGATACGCAGTATTTT.

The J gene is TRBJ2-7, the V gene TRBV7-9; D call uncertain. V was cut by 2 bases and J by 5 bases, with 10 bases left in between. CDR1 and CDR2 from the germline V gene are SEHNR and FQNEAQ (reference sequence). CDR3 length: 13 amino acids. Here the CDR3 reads CASSLYVSNEQYF. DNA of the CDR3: TGTGCCAGCAGCTTATATGTGAGTAACGAGCAGTACTTC.

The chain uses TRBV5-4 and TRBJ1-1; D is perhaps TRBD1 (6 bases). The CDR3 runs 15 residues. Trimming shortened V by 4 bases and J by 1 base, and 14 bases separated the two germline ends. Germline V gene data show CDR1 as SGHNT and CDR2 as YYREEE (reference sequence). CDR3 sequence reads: CASSQTTGWNTEAFF. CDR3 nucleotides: TGTGCCAGCAGCCAAACGACAGGCTGGAACACTGAAGCTTTCTTT. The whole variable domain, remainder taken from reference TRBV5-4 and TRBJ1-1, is ETGVTQSPTHLIKTRGQQVTLRCSSQSGHNTVSWYQQALGQGPQFIFQYYREEENGRGNFPPRFSGLQFPNYSSELNVNALELDDSALYLCASSQTTGWNTEAFFGQGTRLTVV.

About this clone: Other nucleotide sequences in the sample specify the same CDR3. CDR3 nucleotides: TGTGCCAGCAGCTTAACCGGGGGAAACAATGAGCAGTTCTTC. This sequence encodes CASSLTGGNNEQFF. The J gene is TRBJ2-1, the V gene TRBV7-3; D may be TRBD2 (6 bases). CDR1 and CDR2 from the germline V gene are SGHTA and FQGTGA. V lost 0 bases to trimming and J lost 5 bases, with 8 bases between them. The CDR3 sequence is 14 residues long.

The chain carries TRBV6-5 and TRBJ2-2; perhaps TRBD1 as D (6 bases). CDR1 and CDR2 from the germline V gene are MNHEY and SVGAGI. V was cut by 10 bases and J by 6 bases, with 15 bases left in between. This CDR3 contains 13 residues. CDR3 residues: CATNPQGPGELFF. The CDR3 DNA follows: TGTGCCACCAACCCACAGGGCCCCGGGGAGCTGTTTTTT.

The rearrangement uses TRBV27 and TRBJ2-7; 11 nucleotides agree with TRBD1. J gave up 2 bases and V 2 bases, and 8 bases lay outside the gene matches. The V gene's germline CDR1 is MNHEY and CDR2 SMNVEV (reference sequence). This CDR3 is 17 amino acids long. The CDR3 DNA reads TGTGCCAGCAGTTTACGAACACCGGGACAGGGGGCCTACGAGCAGTACTTC. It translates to CASSLRTPGQGAYEQYF.

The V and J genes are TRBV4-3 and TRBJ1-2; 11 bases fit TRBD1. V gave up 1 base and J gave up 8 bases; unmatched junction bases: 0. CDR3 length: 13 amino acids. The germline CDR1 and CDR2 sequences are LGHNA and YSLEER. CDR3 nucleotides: TGCGCCAGCAGCCAAGGGACAGGGGGCGGCTACACCTTC. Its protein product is CASSQGTGGGYTF.

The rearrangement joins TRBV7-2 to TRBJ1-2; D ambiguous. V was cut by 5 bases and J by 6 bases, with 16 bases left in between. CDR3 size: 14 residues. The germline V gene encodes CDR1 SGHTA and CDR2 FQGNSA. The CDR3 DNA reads TGTGCCAGCAGCCCCGACGGGGTACCAAATGGCTACACCTTC. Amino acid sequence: CASSPDGVPNGYTF.

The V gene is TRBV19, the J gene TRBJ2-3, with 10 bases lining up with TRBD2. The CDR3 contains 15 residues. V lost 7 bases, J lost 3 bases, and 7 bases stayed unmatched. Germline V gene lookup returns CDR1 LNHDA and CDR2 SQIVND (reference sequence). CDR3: CASTNSGGKTDTQYF. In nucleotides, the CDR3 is TGTGCCAGTACTAATAGCGGGGGGAAGACAGATACGCAGTATTTT.

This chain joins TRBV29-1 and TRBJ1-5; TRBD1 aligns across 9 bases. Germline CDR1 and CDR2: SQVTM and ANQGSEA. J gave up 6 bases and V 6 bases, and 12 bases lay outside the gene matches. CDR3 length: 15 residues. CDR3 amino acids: CSVATGTGIGQPQHF. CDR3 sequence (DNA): TGCAGCGTCGCAACCGGGACAGGGATAGGTCAGCCCCAGCATTTT.

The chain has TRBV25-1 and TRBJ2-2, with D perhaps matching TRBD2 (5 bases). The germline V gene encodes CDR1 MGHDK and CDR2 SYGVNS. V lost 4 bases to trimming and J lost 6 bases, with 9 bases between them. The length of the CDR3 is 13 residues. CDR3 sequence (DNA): TGTGCCAGCAGTGGAGGGTGGTCCGGGGAGCTGTTTTTT. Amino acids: CASSGGWSGELFF.

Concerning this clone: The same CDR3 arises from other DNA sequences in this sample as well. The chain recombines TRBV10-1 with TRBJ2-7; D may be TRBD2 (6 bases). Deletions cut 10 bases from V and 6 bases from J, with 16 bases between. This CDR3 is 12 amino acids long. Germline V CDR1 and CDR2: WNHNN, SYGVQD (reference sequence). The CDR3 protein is CAIRPLGGEQYF. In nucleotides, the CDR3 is TGCGCCATCCGACCCCTGGGAGGCGAGCAGTACTTC.

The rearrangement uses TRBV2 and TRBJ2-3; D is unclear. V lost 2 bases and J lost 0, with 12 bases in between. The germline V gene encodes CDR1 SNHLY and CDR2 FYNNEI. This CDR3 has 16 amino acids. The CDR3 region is CASSELVGVSTDTQYF. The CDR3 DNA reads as TGTGCCAGCAGTGAATTGGTCGGAGTAAGCACAGATACGCAGTATTTT.

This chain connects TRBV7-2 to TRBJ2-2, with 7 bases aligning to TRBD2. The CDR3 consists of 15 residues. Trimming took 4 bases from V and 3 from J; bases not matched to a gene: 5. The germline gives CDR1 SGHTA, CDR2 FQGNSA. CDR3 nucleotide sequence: TGTGCCAGCAGCTCCACTAGCGCATACACCGGGGAGCTGTTTTTT. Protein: CASSSTSAYTGELFF. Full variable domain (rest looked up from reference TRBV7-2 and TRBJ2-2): GAGVSQSPSNKVTEKGKDVELRCDPISGHTALYWYRQSLGQGLEFLIYFQGNSAPDKSGLPSDRFSAERTGGSVSTLTIQRTQQEDSAVYLCASSSTSAYTGELFFGEGSRLTVL.

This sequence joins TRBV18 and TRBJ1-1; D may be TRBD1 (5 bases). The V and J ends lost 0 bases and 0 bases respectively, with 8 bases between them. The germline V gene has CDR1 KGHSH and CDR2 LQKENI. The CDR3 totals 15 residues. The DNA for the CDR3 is TGTGCCAGCTCACCACCTGCAGGGATGAACACTGAAGCTTTCTTT. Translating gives CASSPPAGMNTEAFF.

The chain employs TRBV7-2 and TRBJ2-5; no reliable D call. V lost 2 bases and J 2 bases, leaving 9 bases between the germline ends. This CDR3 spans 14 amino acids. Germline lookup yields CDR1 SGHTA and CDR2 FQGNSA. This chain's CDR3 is CASSLIPLQETQYF. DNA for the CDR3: TGTGCCAGCAGCTTAATCCCCCTACAAGAGACCCAGTACTTC.